The 6 T cell receptor beta chains presented below share a single source sample, sequenced in a study of monozygotic twins with inflammatory bowel disease. No DNA is given; TCRdb re-called the 5' RACE reads and lists each CDR3 protein once. The sample spans about 380,000 distinct CDR3 sequences; the ten largest clones claim 2.5% to 3%. Sequenced sample: blood. The receptors come from a human donor with ulcerative colitis or Crohn's disease, or a healthy co-twin of an affected twin (not recorded which).

The CDR3 loop reads CASSFGRGLFRETQYF. The chain employs TRBV6-2 or TRBV6-3 and TRBJ2-5; without DNA, the TCRdb call of TRBD1 cannot be checked. CDR3 length equals 16 residues. The V gene's germline CDR1 is MNHEY and CDR2 SVGEGT.

V gene TRBV27 combines with J gene TRBJ2-5; TCRdb designates TRBD2, a call that cannot be tested without DNA. Germline loops: CDR1 MNHEY, CDR2 SMNVEV (reference sequence). The CDR3 has 13 amino acids. The CDR3 loop reads CASSFEGSETQYF.

The chain joins TRBV7-9 to TRBJ2-1; the TCRdb call, TRBD1, lacks DNA for checking. CDR1 and CDR2 from the germline V gene are SEHNR and FQNEAQ (reference sequence). This CDR3 has 14 residues. The CDR3 protein is CASSPGGGDNEQFF.

The chain joins TRBV30 to TRBJ1-6. CDR1 is GTSNPN and CDR2 is SVGIG in the germline V gene (reference sequence). This CDR3 comprises 15 residues. CDR3 sequence reads: CAWSGMGTYNSPLHF.

V and J are TRBV7-2 and TRBJ1-2; TCRdb designates TRBD1, a call that cannot be tested without DNA. This CDR3 contains 14 residues. Germline V lookup: CDR1 SGHTA, CDR2 FQGNSA. This CDR3 is CASSLAGGSYGYTF.

This CDR3 is CASSHRTGIISNQPQHF. The chain is built from TRBV18 and TRBJ1-5. The CDR3 is 17 residues long. Germline V lookup: CDR1 KGHSH, CDR2 LQKENI.